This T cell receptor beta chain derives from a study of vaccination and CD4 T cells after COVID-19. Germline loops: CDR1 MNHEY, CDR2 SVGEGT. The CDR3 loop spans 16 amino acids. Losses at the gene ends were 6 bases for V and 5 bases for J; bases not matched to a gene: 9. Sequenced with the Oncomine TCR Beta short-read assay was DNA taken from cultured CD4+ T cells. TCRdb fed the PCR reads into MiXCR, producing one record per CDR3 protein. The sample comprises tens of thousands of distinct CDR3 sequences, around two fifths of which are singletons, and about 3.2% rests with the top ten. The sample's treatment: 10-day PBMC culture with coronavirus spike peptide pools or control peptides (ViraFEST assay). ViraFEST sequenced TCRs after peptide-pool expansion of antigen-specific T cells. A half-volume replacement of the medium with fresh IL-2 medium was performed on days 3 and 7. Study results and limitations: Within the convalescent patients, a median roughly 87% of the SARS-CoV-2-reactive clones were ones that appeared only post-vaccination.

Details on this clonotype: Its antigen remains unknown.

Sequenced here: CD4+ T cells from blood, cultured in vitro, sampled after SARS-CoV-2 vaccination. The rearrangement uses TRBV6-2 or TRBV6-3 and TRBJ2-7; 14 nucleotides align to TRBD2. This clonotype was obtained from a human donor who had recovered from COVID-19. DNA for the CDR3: TGTGCCAGCAGCCCTGGGACTAGCGGGAGTGTCCACGAGCAGTACTTC. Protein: CASSPGTSGSVHEQYF.